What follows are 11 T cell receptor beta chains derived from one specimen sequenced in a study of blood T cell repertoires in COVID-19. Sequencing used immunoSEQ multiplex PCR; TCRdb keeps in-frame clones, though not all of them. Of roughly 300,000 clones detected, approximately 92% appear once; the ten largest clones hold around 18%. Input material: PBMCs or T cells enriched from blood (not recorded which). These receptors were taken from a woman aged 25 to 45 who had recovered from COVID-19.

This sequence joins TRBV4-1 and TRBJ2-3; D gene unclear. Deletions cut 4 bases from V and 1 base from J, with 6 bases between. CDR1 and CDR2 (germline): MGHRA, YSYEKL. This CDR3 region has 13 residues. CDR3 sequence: CASSPPGTDTQYF. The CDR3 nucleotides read TGCGCCAGCAGCCCCCCTGGCACAGATACGCAGTATTTT.

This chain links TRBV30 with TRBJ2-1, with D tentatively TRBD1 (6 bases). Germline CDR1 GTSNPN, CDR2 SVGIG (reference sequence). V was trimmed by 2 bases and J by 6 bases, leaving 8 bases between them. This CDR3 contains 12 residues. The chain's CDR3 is CAWSRGGNEQFF. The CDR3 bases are TGTGCCTGGAGTAGAGGGGGCAATGAGCAGTTCTTC.

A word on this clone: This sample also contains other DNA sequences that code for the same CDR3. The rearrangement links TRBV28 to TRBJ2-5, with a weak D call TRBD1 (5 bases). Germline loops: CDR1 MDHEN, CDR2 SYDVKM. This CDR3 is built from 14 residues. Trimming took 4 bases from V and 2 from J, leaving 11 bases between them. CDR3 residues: CASSSPDRQETQYF. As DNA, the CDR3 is TGTGCCAGCAGTTCTCCCGACAGACAAGAGACCCAGTACTTC.

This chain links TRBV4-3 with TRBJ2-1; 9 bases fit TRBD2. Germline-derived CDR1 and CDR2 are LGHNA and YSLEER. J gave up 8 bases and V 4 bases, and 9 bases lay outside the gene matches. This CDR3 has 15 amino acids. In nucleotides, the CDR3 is TGCGCCAGCAGCCTTGCTAGCGGGGCTAGAGATGAGCAGTTCTTC. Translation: CASSLASGARDEQFF.

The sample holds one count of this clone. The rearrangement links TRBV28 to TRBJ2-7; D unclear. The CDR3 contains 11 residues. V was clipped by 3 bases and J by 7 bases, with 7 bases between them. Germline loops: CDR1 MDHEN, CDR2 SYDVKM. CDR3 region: CASSFQAEQYF. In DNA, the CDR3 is TGTGCCAGCAGTTTCCAGGCGGAGCAGTACTTC.

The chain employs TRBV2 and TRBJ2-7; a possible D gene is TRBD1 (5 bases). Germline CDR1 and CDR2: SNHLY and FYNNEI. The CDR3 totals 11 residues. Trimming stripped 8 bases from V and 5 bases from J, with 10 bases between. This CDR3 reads CASAVRDEQYF. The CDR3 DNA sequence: TGTGCCAGCGCCGTCAGGGACGAGCAGTACTTC.

DNA for the CDR3: TGTGCCAGCAGCCCCAGTCTTGGTAGCGGACCTAGCACAGATACGCAGTATTTT. Its translation is CASSPSLGSGPSTDTQYF. The rearrangement uses TRBV9 and TRBJ2-3; D may be TRBD2 (6 bases). V was clipped by 4 bases and J by 0 bases, with 21 bases between them. CDR1 is SGDLS and CDR2 is YYNGEE in the germline V gene. The CDR3 is 18 residues long.

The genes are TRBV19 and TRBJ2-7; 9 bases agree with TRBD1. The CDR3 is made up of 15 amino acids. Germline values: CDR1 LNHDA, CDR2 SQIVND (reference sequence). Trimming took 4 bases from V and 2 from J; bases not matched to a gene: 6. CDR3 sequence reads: CASSRTGTGPYEQYF. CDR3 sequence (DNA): TGTGCCAGTAGTAGAACCGGGACAGGGCCCTACGAGCAGTACTTC.

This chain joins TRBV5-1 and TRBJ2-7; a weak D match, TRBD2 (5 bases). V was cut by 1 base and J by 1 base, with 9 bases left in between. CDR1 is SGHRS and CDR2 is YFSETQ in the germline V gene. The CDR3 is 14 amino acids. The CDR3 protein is CASSLSGSSYEQYF. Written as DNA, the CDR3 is TGCGCCAGCAGCTTGTCTGGGAGTTCCTACGAGCAGTACTTC.

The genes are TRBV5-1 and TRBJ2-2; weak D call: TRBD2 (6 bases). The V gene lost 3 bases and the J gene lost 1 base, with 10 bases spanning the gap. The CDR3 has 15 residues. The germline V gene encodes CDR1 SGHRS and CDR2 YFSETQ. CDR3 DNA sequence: TGCGCCAGCAGCTCCTCCGGGGGGAACACCGGGGAGCTGTTTTTT. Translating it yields CASSSSGGNTGELFF.

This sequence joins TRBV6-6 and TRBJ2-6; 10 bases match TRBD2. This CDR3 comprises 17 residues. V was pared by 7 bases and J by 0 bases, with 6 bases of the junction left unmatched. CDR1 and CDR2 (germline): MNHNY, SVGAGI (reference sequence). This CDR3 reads CASIRTSGSSGANVLTF. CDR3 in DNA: TGTGCCAGCATTCGGACTAGCGGCTCCTCTGGGGCCAACGTCCTGACTTTC.